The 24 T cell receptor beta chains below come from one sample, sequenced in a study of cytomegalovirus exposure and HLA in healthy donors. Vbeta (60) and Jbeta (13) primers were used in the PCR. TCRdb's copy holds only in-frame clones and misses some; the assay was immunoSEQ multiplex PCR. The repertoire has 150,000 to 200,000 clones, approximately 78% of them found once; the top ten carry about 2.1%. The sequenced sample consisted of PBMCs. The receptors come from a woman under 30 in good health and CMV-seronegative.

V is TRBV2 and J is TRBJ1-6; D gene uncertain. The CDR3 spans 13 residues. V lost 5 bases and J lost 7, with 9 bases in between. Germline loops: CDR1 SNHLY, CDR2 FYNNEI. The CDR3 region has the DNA TGTGCCAGCAGTCTGACGGGGAATTCACCCCTCCACTTT. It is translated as CASSLTGNSPLHF.

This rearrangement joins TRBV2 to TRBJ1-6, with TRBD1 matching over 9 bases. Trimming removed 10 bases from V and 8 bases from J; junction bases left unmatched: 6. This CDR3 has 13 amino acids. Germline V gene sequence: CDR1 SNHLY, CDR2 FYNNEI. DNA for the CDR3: TGTGCCACCTCGGGACAGGGCGATTCACCCCTCCACTTT. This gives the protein CATSGQGDSPLHF. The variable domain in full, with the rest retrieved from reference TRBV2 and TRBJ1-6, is EPEVTQTPSHQVTQMGQEVILRCVPISNHLYFYWYRQILGQKVEFLVSFYNNEISEKSEIFDDQFSVERPDGSNFTLKIRSTKLEDSAMYFCATSGQGDSPLHFGNGTRLTVT.

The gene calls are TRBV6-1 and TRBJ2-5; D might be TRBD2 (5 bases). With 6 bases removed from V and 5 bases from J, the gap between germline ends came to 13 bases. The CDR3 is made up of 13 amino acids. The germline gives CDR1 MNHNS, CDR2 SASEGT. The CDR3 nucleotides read TGTGCCAGCAGCTATGCAGCGGCGGAGACCCAGTACTTC. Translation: CASSYAAAETQYF.

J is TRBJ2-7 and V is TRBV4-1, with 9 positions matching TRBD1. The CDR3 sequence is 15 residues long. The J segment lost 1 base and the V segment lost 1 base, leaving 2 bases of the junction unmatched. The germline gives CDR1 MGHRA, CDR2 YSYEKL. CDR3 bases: TGCGCCAGCAGCCAAGGGACAGGGGCGTCCTACGAGCAGTACTTC. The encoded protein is CASSQGTGASYEQYF.

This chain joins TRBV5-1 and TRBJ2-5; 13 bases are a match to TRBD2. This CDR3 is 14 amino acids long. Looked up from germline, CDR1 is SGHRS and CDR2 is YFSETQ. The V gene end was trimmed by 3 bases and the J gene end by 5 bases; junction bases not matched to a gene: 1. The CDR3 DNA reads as TGCGCCAGCAGCTCGGGACTAGCGGGGGAGACCCAGTACTTC. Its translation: CASSSGLAGETQYF.

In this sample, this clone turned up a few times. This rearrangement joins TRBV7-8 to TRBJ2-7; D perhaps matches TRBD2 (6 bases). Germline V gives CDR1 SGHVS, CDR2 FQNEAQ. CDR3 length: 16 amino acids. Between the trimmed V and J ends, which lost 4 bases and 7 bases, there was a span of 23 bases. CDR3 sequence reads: CASSYAALRDSGEQYF. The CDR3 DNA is TGTGCCAGCAGCTACGCTGCTCTCCGGGACTCGGGGGAGCAGTACTTC.

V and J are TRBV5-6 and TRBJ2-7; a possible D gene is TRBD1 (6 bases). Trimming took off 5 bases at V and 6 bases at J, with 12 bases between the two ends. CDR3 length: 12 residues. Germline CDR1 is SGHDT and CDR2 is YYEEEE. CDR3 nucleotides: TGTGCCAGCAGGGGGGCGGGTCCCGAGCAGTACTTC. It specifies CASRGAGPEQYF.

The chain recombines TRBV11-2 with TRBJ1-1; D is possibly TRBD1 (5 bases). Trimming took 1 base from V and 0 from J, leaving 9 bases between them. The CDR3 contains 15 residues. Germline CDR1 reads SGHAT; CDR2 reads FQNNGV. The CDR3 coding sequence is TGTGCCAGCAGCTTAGTTGACAGATTGAACACTGAAGCTTTCTTT. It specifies CASSLVDRLNTEAFF.

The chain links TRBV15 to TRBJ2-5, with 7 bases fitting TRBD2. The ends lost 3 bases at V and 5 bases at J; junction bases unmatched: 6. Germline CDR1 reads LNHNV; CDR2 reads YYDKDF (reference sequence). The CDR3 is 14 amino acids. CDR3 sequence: CATSRSRDYETQYF. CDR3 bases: TGTGCCACCAGCAGGTCCCGGGACTATGAGACCCAGTACTTC.

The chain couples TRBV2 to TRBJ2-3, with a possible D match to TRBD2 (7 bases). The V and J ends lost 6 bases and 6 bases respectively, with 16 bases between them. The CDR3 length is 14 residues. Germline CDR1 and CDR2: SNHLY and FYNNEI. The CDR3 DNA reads TGTGCCAGCAGCCCTGGGGGGGGGCGGGATACGCAGTATTTT. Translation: CASSPGGGRDTQYF.

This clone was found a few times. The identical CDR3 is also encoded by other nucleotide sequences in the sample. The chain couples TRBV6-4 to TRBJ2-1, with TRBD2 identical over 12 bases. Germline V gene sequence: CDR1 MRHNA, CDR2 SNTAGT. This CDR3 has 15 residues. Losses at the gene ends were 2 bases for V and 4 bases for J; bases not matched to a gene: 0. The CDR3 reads CASSDTSGGYNEQFF. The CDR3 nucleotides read TGTGCCAGCAGTGACACTAGCGGGGGGTACAATGAGCAGTTCTTC.

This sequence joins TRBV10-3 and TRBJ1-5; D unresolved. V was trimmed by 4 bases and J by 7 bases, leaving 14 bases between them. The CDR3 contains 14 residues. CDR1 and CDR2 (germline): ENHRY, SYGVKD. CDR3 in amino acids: CAISGHWAEQPQHF. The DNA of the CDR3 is TGTGCCATCAGTGGTCACTGGGCTGAGCAGCCCCAGCATTTT.

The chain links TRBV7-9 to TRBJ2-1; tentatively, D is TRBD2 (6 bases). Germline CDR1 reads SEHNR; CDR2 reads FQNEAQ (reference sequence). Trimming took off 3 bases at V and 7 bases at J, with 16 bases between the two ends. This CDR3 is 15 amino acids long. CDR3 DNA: TGTGCCAGCAGCTTTGGGGGGTCATTTATGAATGAGCAGTTCTTC. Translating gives CASSFGGSFMNEQFF. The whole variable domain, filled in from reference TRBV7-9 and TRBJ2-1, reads DTGVSQNPRHKITKRGQNVTFRCDPISEHNRLYWYRQTLGQGPEFLTYFQNEAQLEKSRLLSDRFSAERPKGSFSTLEIQRTEQGDSAMYLCASSFGGSFMNEQFFGPGTRLTVL.

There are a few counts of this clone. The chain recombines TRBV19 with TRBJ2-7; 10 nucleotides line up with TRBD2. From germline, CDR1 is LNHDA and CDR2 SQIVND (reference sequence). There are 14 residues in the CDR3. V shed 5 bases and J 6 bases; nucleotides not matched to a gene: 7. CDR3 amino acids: CASSATGTSVEQYF. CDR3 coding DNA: TGTGCCAGTAGTGCAACCGGGACTAGCGTCGAGCAGTACTTC. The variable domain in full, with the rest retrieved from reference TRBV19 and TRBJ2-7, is DGGITQSPKYLFRKEGQNVTLSCEQNLNHDAMYWYRQDPGQGLRLIYYSQIVNDFQKGDIAEGYSVSREKKESFPLTVTSAQKNPTAFYLCASSATGTSVEQYFGPGTRLTVT.

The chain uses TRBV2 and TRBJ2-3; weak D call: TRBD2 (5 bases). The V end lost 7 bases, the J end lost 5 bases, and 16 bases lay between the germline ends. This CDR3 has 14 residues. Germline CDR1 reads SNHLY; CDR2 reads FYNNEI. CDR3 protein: CASKAREVGDTQYF. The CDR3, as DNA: TGTGCCAGCAAGGCGAGGGAAGTCGGAGATACGCAGTATTTT.

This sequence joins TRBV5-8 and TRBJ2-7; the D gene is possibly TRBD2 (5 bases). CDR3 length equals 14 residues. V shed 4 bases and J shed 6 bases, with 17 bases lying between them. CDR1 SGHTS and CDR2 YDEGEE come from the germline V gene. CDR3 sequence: CASSDPGKVGEQYF. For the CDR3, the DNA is TGTGCCAGCAGCGATCCGGGAAAAGTCGGCGAGCAGTACTTC.

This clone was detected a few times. CDR3: CAISESNRGRTGELFF. The CDR3 DNA is TGTGCCATCAGTGAATCTAACAGGGGGCGCACCGGGGAGCTGTTTTTT. This chain links TRBV10-3 with TRBJ2-2; 9 bases agree with TRBD1. This CDR3 contains 16 residues. With 3 bases clipped from V and 4 bases from J, the junction kept 6 bases outside the gene matches. Per the germline V gene, CDR1 is ENHRY and CDR2 is SYGVKD.

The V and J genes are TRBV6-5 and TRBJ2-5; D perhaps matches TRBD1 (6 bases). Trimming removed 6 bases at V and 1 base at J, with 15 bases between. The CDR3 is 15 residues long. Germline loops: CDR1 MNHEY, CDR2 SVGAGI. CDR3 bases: TGTGCCAGCAGCCTAGGGACACAAATCCAAGAGACCCAGTACTTC. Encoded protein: CASSLGTQIQETQYF.

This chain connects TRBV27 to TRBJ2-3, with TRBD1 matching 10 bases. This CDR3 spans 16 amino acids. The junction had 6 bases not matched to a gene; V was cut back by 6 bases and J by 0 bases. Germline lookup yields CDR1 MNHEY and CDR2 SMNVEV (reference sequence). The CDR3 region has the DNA TGTGCCAGCAGACGACCGGGACAGGGGAGCACAGATACGCAGTATTTT. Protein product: CASRRPGQGSTDTQYF.

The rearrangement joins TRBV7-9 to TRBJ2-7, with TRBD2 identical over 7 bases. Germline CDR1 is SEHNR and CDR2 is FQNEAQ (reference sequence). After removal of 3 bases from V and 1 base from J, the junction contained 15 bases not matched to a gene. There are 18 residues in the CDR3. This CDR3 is CASSLDPFLERGSYEQYF. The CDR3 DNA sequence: TGTGCCAGCAGCTTGGATCCGTTCTTGGAGCGGGGATCCTACGAGCAGTACTTC.

In nucleotides, the CDR3 is TGTGCCAGCAGCCCTAGCGGGAGCTGGCCCCAAGAGACCCAGTACTTC. It codes for CASSPSGSWPQETQYF. The rearrangement joins TRBV5-6 to TRBJ2-5; 10 bases agree with TRBD2. CDR3 length: 16 amino acids. From germline, CDR1 is SGHDT and CDR2 YYEEEE. J gave up 1 base and V 4 bases, and 7 bases lay outside the gene matches.

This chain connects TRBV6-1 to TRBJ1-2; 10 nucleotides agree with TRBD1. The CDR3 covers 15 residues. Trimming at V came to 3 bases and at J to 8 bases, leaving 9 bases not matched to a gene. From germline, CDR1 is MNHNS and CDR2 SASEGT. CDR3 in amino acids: CASSEAGTGVLGYTF. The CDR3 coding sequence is TGTGCCAGCAGTGAGGCTGGGACAGGGGTTTTAGGCTACACCTTC.

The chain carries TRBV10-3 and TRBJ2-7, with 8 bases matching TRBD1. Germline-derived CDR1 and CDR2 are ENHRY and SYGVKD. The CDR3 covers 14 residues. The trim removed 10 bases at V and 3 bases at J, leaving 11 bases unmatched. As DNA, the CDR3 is TGTGCCACCTCTACGACAGGGGTAGTCTACGAGCAGTACTTC. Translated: CATSTTGVVYEQYF.

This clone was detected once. Written as DNA, the CDR3 is TGTGCCAGCAGCGTAGAGCCAGGGGGCGCCTACGAGCAGTACTTC. It yields the protein CASSVEPGGAYEQYF. The chain uses TRBV9 and TRBJ2-7; TRBD1 matches at 8 bases. The CDR3 is made up of 15 amino acids. Germline CDR1 is SGDLS and CDR2 is YYNGEE. Trimming took 0 bases from V and 2 from J; bases not matched to a gene: 4. The full variable domain, its missing parts supplied by reference TRBV9 and TRBJ2-7, is DSGVTQTPKHLITATGQRVTLRCSPRSGDLSVYWYQQSLDQGLQFLIQYYNGEERAKGNILERFSAQQFPDLHSELNLSSLELGDSALYFCASSVEPGGAYEQYFGPGTRLTVT.